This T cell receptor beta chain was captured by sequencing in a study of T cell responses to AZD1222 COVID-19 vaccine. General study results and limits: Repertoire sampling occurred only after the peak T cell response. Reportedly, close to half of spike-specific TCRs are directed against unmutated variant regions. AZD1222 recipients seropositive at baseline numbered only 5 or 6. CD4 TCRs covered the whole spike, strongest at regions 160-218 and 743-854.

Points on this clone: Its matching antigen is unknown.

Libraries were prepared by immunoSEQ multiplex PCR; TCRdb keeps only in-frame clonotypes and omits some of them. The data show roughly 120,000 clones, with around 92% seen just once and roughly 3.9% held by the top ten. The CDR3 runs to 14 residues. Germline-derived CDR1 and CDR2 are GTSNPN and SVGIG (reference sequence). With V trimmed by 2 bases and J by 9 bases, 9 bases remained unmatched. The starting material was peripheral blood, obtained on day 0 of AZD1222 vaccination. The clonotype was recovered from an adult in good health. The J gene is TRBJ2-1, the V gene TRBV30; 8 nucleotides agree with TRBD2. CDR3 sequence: CAWSHLAGWVEQFF. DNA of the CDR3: TGTGCCTGGAGTCATCTAGCGGGTTGGGTTGAGCAGTTCTTC.